The T cell receptor beta chain under discussion was sequenced for a study of T cell responses to AZD1222 COVID-19 vaccine. Study-level findings and limits: Among the donors, most were white British and more were female, and clonal diversity was possibly underestimated. Regions 160-218 and 743-854 dominated among vaccine-associated CD4 TCRs spanning spike.

Germline assignment: CDR1 SGHRS and CDR2 YFSETQ. V was pared by 3 bases and J by 2 bases, with 3 bases of the junction left unmatched. The CDR3 covers 14 residues. The assay was immunoSEQ multiplex PCR, and TCRdb's table has in-frame clones only and misses some. In the table there are fewer than 180,000 clones, more than 85% of which are singletons. On this clone itself: Its specificity is not known. Other DNA sequences within the sample encode an identical CDR3.

Pooled together were second doses at about 4 or about 12 weeks. This TCR was sampled from an adult who received the AZD1222 COVID-19 vaccine. The specimen comprised peripheral blood, sampled 28 days after the second AZD1222 dose. The chain links TRBV5-1 to TRBJ2-7; 9 bases align to TRBD1. The CDR3 DNA sequence: TGCGCCAGCAGCTCACGACAGGGGGCCTACGAGCAGTACTTC. As protein: CASSSRQGAYEQYF.